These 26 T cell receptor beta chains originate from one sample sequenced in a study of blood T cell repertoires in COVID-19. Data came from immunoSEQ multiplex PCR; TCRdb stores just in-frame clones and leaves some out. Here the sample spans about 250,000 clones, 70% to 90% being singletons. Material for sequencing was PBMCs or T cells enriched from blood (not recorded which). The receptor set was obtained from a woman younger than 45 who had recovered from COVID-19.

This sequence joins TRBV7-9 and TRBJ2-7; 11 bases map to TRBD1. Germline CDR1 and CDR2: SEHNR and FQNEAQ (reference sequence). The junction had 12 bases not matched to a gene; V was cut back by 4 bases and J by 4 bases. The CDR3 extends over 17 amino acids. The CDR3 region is CASSSTSGTGGKYEQYF. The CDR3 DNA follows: TGTGCCAGCAGCTCGACTTCCGGGACAGGGGGGAAGTACGAGCAGTACTTC. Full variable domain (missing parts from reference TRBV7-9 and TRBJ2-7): DTGVSQNPRHKITKRGQNVTFRCDPISEHNRLYWYRQTLGQGPEFLTYFQNEAQLEKSRLLSDRFSAERPKGSFSTLEIQRTEQGDSAMYLCASSSTSGTGGKYEQYFGPGTRLTVT.

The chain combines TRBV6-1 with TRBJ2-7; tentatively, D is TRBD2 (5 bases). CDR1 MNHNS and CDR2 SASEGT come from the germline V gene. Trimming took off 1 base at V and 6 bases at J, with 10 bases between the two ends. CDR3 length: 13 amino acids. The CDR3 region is CASSEGEGTEQYF. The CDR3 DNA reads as TGTGCCAGCAGTGAAGGAGAGGGAACCGAGCAGTACTTC.

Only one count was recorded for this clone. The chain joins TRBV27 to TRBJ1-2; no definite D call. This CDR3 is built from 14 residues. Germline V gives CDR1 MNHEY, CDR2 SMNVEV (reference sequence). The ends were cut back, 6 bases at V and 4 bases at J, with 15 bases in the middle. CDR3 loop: CASRANPGFYGYTF. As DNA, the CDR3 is TGTGCCAGCAGAGCCAACCCAGGCTTCTATGGCTACACCTTC.

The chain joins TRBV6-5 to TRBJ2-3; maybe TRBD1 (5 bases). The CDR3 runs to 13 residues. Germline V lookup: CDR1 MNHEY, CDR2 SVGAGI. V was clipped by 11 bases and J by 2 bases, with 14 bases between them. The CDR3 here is CAARQRTTDTQYF. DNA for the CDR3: TGTGCCGCCCGACAGCGCACCACAGATACGCAGTATTTT.

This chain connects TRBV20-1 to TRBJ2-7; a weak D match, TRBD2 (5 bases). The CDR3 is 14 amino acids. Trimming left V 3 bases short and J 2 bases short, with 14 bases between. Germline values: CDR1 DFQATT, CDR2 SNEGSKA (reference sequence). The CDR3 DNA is TGCAGTGCTAGTAGGAGGACTGAAGCCTACGAGCAGTACTTC. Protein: CSASRRTEAYEQYF.

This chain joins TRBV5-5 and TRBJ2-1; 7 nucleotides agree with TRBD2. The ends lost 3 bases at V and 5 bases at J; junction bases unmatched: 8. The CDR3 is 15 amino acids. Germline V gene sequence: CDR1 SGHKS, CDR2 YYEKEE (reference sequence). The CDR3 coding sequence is TGTGCCAGCAGCTCCATGGTAAGCGGGGACAATGAGCAGTTCTTC. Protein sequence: CASSSMVSGDNEQFF.

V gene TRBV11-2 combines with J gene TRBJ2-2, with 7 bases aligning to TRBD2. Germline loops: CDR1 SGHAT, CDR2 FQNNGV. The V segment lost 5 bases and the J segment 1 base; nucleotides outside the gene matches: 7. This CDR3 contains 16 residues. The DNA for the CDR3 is TGTGCCAGCAGCCTCTTGACTAGCATGAACACCGGGGAGCTGTTTTTT. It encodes CASSLLTSMNTGELFF.

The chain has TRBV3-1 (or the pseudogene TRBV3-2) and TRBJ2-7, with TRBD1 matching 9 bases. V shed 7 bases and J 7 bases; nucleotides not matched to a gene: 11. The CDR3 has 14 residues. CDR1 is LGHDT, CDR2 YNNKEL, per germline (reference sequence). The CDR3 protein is CASTPGQGVGEQYF. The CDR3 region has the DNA TGTGCCAGCACCCCGGGACAGGGAGTCGGAGAGCAGTACTTC.

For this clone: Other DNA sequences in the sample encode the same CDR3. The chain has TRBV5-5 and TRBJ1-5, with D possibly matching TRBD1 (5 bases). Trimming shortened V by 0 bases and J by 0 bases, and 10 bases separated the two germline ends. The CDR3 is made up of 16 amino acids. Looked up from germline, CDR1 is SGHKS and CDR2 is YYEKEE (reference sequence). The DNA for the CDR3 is TGTGCCAGCAGCTTGGCCGGGGGAAATAGCAATCAGCCCCAGCATTTT. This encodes CASSLAGGNSNQPQHF.

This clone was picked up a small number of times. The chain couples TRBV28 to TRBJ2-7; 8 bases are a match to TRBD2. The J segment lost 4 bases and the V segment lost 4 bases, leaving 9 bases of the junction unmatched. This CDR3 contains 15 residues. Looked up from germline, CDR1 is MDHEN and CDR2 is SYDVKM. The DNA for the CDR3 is TGTGCCAGCAGTTCCCCGGCGGGAGGAGTTTACGAGCAGTACTTC. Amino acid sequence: CASSSPAGGVYEQYF. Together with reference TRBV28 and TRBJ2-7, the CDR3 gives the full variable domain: DVKVTQSSRYLVKRTGEKVFLECVQDMDHENMFWYRQDPGLGLRLIYFSYDVKMKEKGDIPEGYSVSREKKERFSLILESASTNQTSMYLCASSSPAGGVYEQYFGPGTRLTVT.

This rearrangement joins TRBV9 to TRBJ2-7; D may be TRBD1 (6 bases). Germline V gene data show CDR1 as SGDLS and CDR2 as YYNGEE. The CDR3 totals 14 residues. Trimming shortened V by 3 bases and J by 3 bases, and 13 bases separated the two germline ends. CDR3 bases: TGTGCCAGCAGCGAGTTGGACAGAAACTACGAGCAGTACTTC. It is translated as CASSELDRNYEQYF.

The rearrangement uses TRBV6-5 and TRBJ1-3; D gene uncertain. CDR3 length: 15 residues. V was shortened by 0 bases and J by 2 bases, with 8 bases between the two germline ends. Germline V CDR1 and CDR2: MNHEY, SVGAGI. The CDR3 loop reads CASSYSQITGNTIYF. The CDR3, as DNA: TGTGCCAGCAGTTACTCACAGATAACTGGAAACACCATATATTTT.

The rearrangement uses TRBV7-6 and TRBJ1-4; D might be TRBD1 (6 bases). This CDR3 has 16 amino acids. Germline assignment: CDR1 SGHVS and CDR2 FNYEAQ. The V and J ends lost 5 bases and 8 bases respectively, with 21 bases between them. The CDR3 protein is CASSPRRVQGAEKLFF. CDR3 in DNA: TGTGCCAGCAGCCCCCGTCGGGTACAGGGAGCGGAAAAACTGTTTTTT.

The CDR3 loop reads CASTGAGEGETQYF. The CDR3 coding sequence is TGTGCCAGCACCGGAGCGGGAGAGGGAGAGACCCAGTACTTC. The rearrangement links TRBV28 to TRBJ2-5, with 8 bases fitting TRBD2. Germline CDR1 and CDR2: MDHEN and SYDVKM. V gave up 7 bases and J gave up 4 bases; unmatched junction bases: 8. This CDR3 is built from 14 residues. Combining the CDR3 with reference TRBV28 and TRBJ2-5 gives the whole variable domain DVKVTQSSRYLVKRTGEKVFLECVQDMDHENMFWYRQDPGLGLRLIYFSYDVKMKEKGDIPEGYSVSREKKERFSLILESASTNQTSMYLCASTGAGEGETQYFGPGTRLLVL.

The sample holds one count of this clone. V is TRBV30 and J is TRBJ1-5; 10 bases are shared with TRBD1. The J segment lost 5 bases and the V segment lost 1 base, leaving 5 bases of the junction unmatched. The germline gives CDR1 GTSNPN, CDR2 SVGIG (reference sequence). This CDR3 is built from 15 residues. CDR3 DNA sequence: TGTGCCTGGAGTGGTCCGACAGGGGGCTATCAGCCCCAGCATTTT. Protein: CAWSGPTGGYQPQHF.

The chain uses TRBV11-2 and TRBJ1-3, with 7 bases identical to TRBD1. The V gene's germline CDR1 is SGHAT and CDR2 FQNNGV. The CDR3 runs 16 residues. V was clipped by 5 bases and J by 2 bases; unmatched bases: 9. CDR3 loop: CASSLLTGVPGNTIYF. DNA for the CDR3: TGTGCCAGCAGCCTATTAACAGGGGTCCCTGGAAACACCATATATTTT.

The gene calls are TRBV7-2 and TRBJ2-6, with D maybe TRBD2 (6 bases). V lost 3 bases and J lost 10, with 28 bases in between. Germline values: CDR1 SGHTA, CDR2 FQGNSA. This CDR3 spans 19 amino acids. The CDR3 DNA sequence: TGTGCCAGCAGCTTTGGTCGGGGGATTCGGCCCGGGAGAACTAACGTCCTGACTTTC. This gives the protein CASSFGRGIRPGRTNVLTF.

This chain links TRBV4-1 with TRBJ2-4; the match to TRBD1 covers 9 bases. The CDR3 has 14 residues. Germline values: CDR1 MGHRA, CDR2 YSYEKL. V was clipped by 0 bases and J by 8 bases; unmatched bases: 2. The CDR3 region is CASSQERTGDIQYF. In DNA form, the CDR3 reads TGCGCCAGCAGCCAAGAACGGACAGGGGACATTCAGTACTTC.

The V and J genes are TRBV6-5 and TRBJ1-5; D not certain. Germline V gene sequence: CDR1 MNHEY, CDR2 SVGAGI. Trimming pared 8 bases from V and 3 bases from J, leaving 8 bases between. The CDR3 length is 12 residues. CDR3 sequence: CASGRLNQPQHF. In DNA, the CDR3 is TGTGCCAGCGGGAGGCTCAATCAGCCCCAGCATTTT.

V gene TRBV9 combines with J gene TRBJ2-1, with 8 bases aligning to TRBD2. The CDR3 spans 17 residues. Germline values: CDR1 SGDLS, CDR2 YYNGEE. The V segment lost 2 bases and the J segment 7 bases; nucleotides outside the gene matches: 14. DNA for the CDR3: TGTGCCAGCAGCGTGTACGAACACGGGGGGGCCACAAATGAGCAGTTCTTC. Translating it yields CASSVYEHGGATNEQFF.

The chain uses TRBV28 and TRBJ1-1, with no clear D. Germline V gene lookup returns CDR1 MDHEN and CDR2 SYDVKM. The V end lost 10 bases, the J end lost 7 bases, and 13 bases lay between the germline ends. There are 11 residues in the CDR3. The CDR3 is CAIRDRGEAFF. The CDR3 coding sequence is TGTGCCATTAGAGACCGGGGTGAAGCTTTCTTT.

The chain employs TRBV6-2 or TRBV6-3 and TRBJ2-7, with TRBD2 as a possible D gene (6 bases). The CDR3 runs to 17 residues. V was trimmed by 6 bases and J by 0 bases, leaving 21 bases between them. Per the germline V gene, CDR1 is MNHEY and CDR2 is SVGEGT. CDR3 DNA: TGTGCCAGCAGACCTCCAAGGGGAGAGCGGGTCTCCTACGAGCAGTACTTC. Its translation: CASRPPRGERVSYEQYF.

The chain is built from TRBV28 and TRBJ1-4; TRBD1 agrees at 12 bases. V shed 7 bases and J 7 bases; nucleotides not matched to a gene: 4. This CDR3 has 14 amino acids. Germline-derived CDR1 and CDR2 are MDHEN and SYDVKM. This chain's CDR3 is CASKGTGGGEKLFF. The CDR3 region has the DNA TGTGCCAGCAAAGGGACAGGGGGCGGTGAAAAACTGTTTTTT.

CDR3 DNA sequence: TGTGCCAGCAGTTTAATCGGGCAAGGGAGCCTGTATGAAGCTTTCTTT. This encodes CASSLIGQGSLYEAFF. J is TRBJ1-1 and V is TRBV28; no clear D gene. Germline assignment: CDR1 MDHEN and CDR2 SYDVKM. CDR3 size: 16 residues. V was trimmed by 2 bases and J by 7 bases, leaving 20 bases between them.

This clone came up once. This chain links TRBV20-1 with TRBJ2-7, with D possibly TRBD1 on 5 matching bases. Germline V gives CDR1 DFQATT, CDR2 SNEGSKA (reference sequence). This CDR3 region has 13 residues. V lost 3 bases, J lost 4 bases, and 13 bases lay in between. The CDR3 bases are TGCAGTGCTAGTTTCCAGGGTAGTTACGAGCAGTACTTC. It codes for CSASFQGSYEQYF.

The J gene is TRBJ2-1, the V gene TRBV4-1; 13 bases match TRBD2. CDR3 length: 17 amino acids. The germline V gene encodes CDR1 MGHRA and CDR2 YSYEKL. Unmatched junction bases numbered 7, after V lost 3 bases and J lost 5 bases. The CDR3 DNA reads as TGCGCCAGCAGCCATAGAACCGGGACTAGCGGGGACAATGAGCAGTTCTTC. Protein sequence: CASSHRTGTSGDNEQFF.